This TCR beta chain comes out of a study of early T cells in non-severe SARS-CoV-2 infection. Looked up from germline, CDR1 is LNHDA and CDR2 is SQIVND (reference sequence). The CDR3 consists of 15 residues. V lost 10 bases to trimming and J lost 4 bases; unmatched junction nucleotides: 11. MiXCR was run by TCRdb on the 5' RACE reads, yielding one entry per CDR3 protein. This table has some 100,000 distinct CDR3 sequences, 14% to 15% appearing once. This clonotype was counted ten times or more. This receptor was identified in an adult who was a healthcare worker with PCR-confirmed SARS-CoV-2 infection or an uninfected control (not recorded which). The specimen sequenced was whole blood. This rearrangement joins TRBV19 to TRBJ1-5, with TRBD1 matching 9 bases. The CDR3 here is CATRTGGDGNQPQHF. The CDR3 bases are TGTGCCACTAGAACAGGGGGCGATGGTAATCAGCCCCAGCATTTT.